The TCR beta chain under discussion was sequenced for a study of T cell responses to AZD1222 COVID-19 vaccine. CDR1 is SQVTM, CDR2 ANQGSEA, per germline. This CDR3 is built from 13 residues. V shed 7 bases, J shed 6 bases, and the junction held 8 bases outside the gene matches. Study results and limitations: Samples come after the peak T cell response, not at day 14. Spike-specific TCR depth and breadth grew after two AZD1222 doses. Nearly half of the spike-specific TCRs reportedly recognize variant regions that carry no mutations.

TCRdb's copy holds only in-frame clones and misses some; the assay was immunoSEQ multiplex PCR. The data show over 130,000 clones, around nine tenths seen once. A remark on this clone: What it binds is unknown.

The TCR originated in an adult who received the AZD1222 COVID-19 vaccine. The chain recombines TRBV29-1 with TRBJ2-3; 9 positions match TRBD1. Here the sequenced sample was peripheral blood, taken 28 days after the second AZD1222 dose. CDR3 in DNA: TGCAGCGGCAGACAGGGGGAACGGGATACGCAGTATTTT. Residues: CSGRQGERDTQYF.